A single sample is the source of the 2 T cell receptor beta chains below, sequenced in a study of cytomegalovirus exposure and HLA in healthy donors. Both 60 Vbeta primers and 13 Jbeta primers went into the PCR. Clones were sequenced by immunoSEQ multiplex PCR, and TCRdb holds only the in-frame ones, with some missing. The repertoire consists of about 110,000 clones, with under 90% occurring once and the leading ten covering roughly 2.5%. Sequenced sample: PBMCs. The origin of the receptors is a woman younger than 30 in good health and CMV-seronegative.

The CDR3 DNA follows: TGTGCCACCAGCAGGGACAGGGGTTACGAGCAGTACGTC. Protein: CATSRDRGYEQYV. V and J are TRBV15 and TRBJ2-7, with 9 bases fitting TRBD1. The CDR3 totals 13 residues. Per germline, CDR1 LNHNV and CDR2 YYDKDF (reference sequence). V lost 3 bases and J lost 4; bases outside the gene matches: 1.

The rearrangement links TRBV7-6 to TRBJ1-1, with D hard to call. V lost 5 bases and J 4 bases, leaving 14 bases between the germline ends. This CDR3 spans 14 amino acids. Germline V gives CDR1 SGHVS, CDR2 FNYEAQ. The CDR3 nucleotides are TGTGCCAGCAGCCCCCCGGGGTTGATCACTGAAGCTTTCTTT. It is translated as CASSPPGLITEAFF. Full variable domain (outside the CDR3, taken from reference TRBV7-6 and TRBJ1-1): GAGVSQSPRYKVTKRGQDVALRCDPISGHVSLYWYRQALGQGPEFLTYFNYEAQQDKSGLPNDRFSAERPEGSISTLTIQRTEQRDSAMYRCASSPPGLITEAFFGQGTRLTVV.